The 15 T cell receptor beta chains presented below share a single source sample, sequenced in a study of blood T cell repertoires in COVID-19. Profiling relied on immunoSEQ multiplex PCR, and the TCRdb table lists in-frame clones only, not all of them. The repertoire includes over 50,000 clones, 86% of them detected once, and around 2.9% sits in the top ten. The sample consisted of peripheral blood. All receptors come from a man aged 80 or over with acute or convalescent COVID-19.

In DNA, the CDR3 is TGTGCCAGTAGTGTCATCGGGACAGCGAACTATGGCTACACCTTC. This sequence encodes CASSVIGTANYGYTF. V is TRBV19 and J is TRBJ1-2; 7 bases are shared with TRBD1. The V gene end was trimmed by 5 bases and the J gene end by 2 bases; junction bases not matched to a gene: 8. The germline V gene has CDR1 LNHDA and CDR2 SQIVND (reference sequence). The CDR3 runs 15 residues.

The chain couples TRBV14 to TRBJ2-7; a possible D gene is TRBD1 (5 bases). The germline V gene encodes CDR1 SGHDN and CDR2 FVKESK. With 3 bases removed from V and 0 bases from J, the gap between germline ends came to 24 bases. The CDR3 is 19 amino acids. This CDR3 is CASSQGNLDSPIFSYEQYF. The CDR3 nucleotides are TGTGCCAGCAGCCAGGGGAACCTCGACAGTCCAATTTTCTCCTACGAGCAGTACTTC.

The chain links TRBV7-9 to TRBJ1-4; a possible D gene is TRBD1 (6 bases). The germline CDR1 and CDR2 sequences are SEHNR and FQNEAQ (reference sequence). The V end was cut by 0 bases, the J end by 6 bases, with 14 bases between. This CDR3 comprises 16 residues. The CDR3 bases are TGTGCCAGCAGCTTAGCGGGCGGGGGGCGTGATGAAAAACTGTTTTTT. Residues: CASSLAGGGRDEKLFF.

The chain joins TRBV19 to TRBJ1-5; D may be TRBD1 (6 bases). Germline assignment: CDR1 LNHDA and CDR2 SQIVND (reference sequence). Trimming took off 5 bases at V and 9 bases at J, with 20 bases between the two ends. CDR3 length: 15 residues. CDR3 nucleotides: TGTGCCAGTAGTCAAAGGGACAACTATCAACGGCCCCAGCATTTT. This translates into CASSQRDNYQRPQHF.

The CDR3: CASSYRASLPGGTF. The CDR3 bases are TGTGCCAGCAGTTACAGGGCCAGCCTTCCCGGGGGCACCTTC. The chain couples TRBV6-5 to TRBJ1-2; weak D call: TRBD1 (5 bases). Trimming took 2 bases from V and 13 from J, leaving 20 bases between them. The CDR3 is 14 amino acids. Germline V gives CDR1 MNHEY, CDR2 SVGAGI.

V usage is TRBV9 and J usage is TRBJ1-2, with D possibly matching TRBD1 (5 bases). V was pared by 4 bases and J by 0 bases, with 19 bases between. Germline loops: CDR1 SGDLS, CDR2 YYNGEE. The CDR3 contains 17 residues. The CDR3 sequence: CASSPRQGATPNYGYTF. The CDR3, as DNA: TGTGCCAGCAGCCCCCGCCAGGGCGCAACCCCTAACTATGGCTACACCTTC. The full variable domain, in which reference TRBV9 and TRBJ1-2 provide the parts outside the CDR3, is DSGVTQTPKHLITATGQRVTLRCSPRSGDLSVYWYQQSLDQGLQFLIQYYNGEERAKGNILERFSAQQFPDLHSELNLSSLELGDSALYFCASSPRQGATPNYGYTFGSGTRLTVV.

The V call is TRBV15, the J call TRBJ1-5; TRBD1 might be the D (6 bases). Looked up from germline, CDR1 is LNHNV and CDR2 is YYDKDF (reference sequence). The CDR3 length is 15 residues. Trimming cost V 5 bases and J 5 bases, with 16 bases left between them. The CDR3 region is CATSDTDGGHQPQHF. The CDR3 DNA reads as TGTGCCACCAGCGATACCGACGGGGGGCATCAGCCCCAGCATTTT.

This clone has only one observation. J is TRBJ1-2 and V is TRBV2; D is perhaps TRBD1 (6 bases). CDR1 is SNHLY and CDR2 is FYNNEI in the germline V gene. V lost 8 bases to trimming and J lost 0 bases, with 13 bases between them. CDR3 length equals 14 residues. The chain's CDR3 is CASATGHTNYGYTF. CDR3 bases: TGTGCCAGCGCGACAGGACACACTAACTATGGCTACACCTTC.

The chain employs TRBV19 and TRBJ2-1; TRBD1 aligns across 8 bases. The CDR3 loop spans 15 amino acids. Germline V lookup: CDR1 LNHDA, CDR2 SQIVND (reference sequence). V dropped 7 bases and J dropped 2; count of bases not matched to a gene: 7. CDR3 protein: CASTARTGPYNEQFF. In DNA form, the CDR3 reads TGTGCCAGTACCGCCAGGACAGGGCCCTACAATGAGCAGTTCTTC.

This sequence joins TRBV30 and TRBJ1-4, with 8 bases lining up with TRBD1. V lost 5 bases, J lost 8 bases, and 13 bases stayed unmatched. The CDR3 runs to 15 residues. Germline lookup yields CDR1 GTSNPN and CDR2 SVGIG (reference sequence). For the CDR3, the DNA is TGTGCCTGGGGCCCCATCGGACAGGGTGACGAAAAACTGTTTTTT. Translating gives CAWGPIGQGDEKLFF.

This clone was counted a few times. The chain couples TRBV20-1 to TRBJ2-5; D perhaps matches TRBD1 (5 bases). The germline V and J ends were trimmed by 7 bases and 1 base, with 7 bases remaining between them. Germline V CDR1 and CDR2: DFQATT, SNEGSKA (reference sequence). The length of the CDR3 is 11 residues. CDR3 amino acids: CSGQSQETQYF. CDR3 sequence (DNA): TGCAGTGGACAGAGCCAAGAGACCCAGTACTTC.

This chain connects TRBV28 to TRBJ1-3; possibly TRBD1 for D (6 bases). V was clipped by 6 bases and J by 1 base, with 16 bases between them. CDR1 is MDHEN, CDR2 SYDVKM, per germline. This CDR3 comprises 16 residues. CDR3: CASSRAGTPSGNTIYF. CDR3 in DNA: TGTGCCAGCAGCCGTGCCGGGACACCTTCTGGAAACACCATATATTTT.

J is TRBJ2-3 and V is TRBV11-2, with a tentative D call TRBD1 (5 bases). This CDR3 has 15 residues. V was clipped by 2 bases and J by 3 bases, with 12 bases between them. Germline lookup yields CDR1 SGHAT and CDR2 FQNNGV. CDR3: CASSLLLGVTDTQYF. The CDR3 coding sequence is TGTGCCAGCAGCTTACTGTTAGGGGTTACAGATACGCAGTATTTT.

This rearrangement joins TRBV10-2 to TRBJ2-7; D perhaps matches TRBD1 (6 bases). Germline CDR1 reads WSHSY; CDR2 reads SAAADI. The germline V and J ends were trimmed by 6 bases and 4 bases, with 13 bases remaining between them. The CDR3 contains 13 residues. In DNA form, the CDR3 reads TGCGCCAGCAGCCGGGACACCCTTTACGAGCAGTACTTC. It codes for CASSRDTLYEQYF.

CDR3 nucleotide sequence: TGTGCCAGCAGTCCTTGGACAGGGGTAGGAACAGATACGCAGTATTTT. Translation: CASSPWTGVGTDTQYF. The rearrangement joins TRBV6-4 to TRBJ2-3; 9 bases match TRBD1. CDR3 length equals 16 residues. The germline gives CDR1 MRHNA, CDR2 SNTAGT. The J segment lost 3 bases and the V segment lost 5 bases, leaving 9 bases of the junction unmatched.